A selection of T cell receptor beta chains follows, all from one sample in a study of blood T cell repertoires in COVID-19. The assay was immunoSEQ multiplex PCR, and TCRdb's table has in-frame clones only and misses some. The table records 360,000 or so clones, about 90% of them present only once. Sequenced sample: PBMCs or T cells enriched from blood (not recorded which). The receptors were gathered from a woman in her twenties or thirties who had recovered from COVID-19. Each CDR3 is given with its conserved first and last residue. A D gene is named only where the DNA matches it firmly. For some rows the clone size is stated as once, few or many, or as a class when expanded; others skip it.

j_gene: TRBJ1-6; v_gene: TRBV5-4; abundance: .; d_gene: .; len: 17; CDR3nt: TGTGCCAGCAGCTCAGGGGTGTCGGGCTCCTATAATTCACCCCTCCACTTT; CDR3aa: CASSSGVSGSYNSPLHF
j_gene: TRBJ1-1; v_gene: TRBV11-2; abundance: .; d_gene: .; len: 14; CDR3nt: TGTGCCAGCAGCTCGCGCATTGGGAACACTGAAGCTTTCTTT; CDR3aa: CASSSRIGNTEAFF
j_gene: TRBJ2-2; v_gene: TRBV11-2; abundance: once; d_gene: .; len: 18; CDR3nt: TGTGCCAGCAGCCCAGGGGGGGCGGTAGCGGGATACACCGGGGAGCTGTTTTTT; CDR3aa: CASSPGGAVAGYTGELFF
j_gene: TRBJ1-2; v_gene: TRBV5-4; abundance: once; d_gene: TRBD1; len: 15; CDR3nt: TGTGCCAGCAGCTTGGCTACGGACAGGGGGCAGGGCTACACCTTC; CDR3aa: CASSLATDRGQGYTF
j_gene: TRBJ2-7; v_gene: TRBV27; abundance: .; d_gene: TRBD1; len: 15; CDR3nt: TGTGCCAGCAGTCCTCCGGGACAGGGGCTATACGAGCAGTACTTC; CDR3aa: CASSPPGQGLYEQYF
j_gene: TRBJ1-1; v_gene: TRBV2; abundance: .; d_gene: .; len: 15; CDR3nt: TGTGCCAGCAGCGCGGGTCCTAATAGTATCTCTGAAGCTTTCTTT; CDR3aa: CASSAGPNSISEAFF
j_gene: TRBJ2-5; v_gene: TRBV5-1; abundance: .; d_gene: .; len: 16; CDR3nt: TGCGCCAGCAGCTTGAGTTCGGGTCCCGGCCAGGAGACCCAGTACTTC; CDR3aa: CASSLSSGPGQETQYF
j_gene: TRBJ1-1; v_gene: TRBV4-2; abundance: .; d_gene: .; len: 14; CDR3nt: TGTGCCAGCAGCCAAGATTCGAGGGTTCCTGAAGCTTTCTTT; CDR3aa: CASSQDSRVPEAFF
j_gene: TRBJ1-1; v_gene: TRBV27; abundance: .; d_gene: TRBD1; len: 12; CDR3nt: TGTGCCAGCAGTCCCGGACAGGGGGTAACTTTCTTT; CDR3aa: CASSPGQGVTFF
j_gene: TRBJ1-1; v_gene: TRBV9; abundance: .; d_gene: TRBD1; len: 15; CDR3nt: TGTGCCAGCAGCCTACGACAGGGGTCGAACACTGAAGCTTTCTTT; CDR3aa: CASSLRQGSNTEAFF
j_gene: TRBJ1-1; v_gene: TRBV3-1/TRBV3-2; abundance: once; d_gene: .; len: 14; CDR3nt: TGTGCCAGCAGCCTGACAGGCATGAACACTGAAGCTTTCTTT; CDR3aa: CASSLTGMNTEAFF
j_gene: TRBJ2-7; v_gene: TRBV11-2; abundance: .; d_gene: TRBD2; len: 15; CDR3nt: TGTGCCAGCAGCTTACGGGCGGGAGGGCCGGTCGAGCAGTACTTC; CDR3aa: CASSLRAGGPVEQYF
j_gene: TRBJ2-3; v_gene: TRBV4-1; abundance: .; d_gene: .; len: 15; CDR3nt: TGCGCCAGCAGCCAAGAAACCCCCGGGGCAGATACGCAGTATTTT; CDR3aa: CASSQETPGADTQYF
j_gene: TRBJ2-3; v_gene: TRBV9; abundance: .; d_gene: TRBD2; len: 15; CDR3nt: TGTGCCAGCAGCCTAGCGGGGGGGAATCCCCTAATGCAGTATTTT; CDR3aa: CASSLAGGNPLMQYF
j_gene: TRBJ2-3; v_gene: TRBV5-1; abundance: few; d_gene: TRBD1; len: 15; CDR3nt: TGCGCCAGCAGCCCGCCGGGACAGGGACCAGATACGCAGTATTTT; CDR3aa: CASSPPGQGPDTQYF
j_gene: TRBJ1-2; v_gene: TRBV4-1; abundance: .; d_gene: .; len: 16; CDR3nt: TGCGCCAGCAGCCAAGTGGTAGGGGGGGCTAACTATGGCTACACCTTC; CDR3aa: CASSQVVGGANYGYTF
j_gene: TRBJ2-7; v_gene: TRBV2; abundance: .; d_gene: .; len: 11; CDR3nt: TGTGCCAGCAGTGCGGACAGCGAGCAGTACTTC; CDR3aa: CASSADSEQYF
j_gene: TRBJ1-5; v_gene: TRBV9; abundance: few; d_gene: .; len: 16; CDR3nt: TGTGCCAGCAGCGCAGGGGACGGACGAAGCAATCAGCCCCAGCATTTT; CDR3aa: CASSAGDGRSNQPQHF
j_gene: TRBJ2-1; v_gene: TRBV6-6; abundance: .; d_gene: TRBD1; len: 15; CDR3nt: TGTGCCAGCAGTGGACAGGGAGATTACTACAATGAGCAGTTCTTC; CDR3aa: CASSGQGDYYNEQFF
j_gene: TRBJ1-1; v_gene: TRBV3-1/TRBV3-2; abundance: .; d_gene: TRBD1; len: 14; CDR3nt: TGTGCCAGCAGCCAAGGGACAGGGACCACTGAAGCTTTCTTT; CDR3aa: CASSQGTGTTEAFF
j_gene: TRBJ1-1; v_gene: TRBV6-1; abundance: .; d_gene: .; len: 13; CDR3nt: TGTGCCAGCAGCCCAGTTTCCAACACTGAAGCTTTCTTT; CDR3aa: CASSPVSNTEAFF
j_gene: TRBJ2-3; v_gene: TRBV10-3; abundance: .; d_gene: TRBD2; len: 19; CDR3nt: TGTGCCATCAGTGATACACTAGCGGGAGGAATAACTAGCACAGATACGCAGTATTTT; CDR3aa: CAISDTLAGGITSTDTQYF
j_gene: TRBJ2-7; v_gene: TRBV11-2; abundance: .; d_gene: TRBD1; len: 14; CDR3nt: TGTGCCAGCAGCTGGGACAGGGGTCGCTACGAGCAGTACTTC; CDR3aa: CASSWDRGRYEQYF
j_gene: TRBJ2-3; v_gene: TRBV5-8; abundance: .; d_gene: .; len: 15; CDR3nt: TGTGCCAGCAGCTTTGGAGGACTCCACACAGATACGCAGTATTTT; CDR3aa: CASSFGGLHTDTQYF
j_gene: TRBJ2-7; v_gene: TRBV14; abundance: .; d_gene: TRBD2; len: 15; CDR3nt: TGTGCCAGCAGCCAAGGAGGACTAGTCTTGGACGAGCAGTACTTC; CDR3aa: CASSQGGLVLDEQYF
j_gene: TRBJ2-3; v_gene: TRBV18; abundance: .; d_gene: TRBD2; len: 16; CDR3nt: TGTGCCAGCTCACTCCTGACTAGCGGGAGCACAGATACGCAGTATTTT; CDR3aa: CASSLLTSGSTDTQYF
j_gene: TRBJ2-2; v_gene: TRBV7-9; abundance: .; d_gene: TRBD2; len: 14; CDR3nt: TGTGCCAGCAGCCAATCGGGGGGAACCGGGGAGCTGTTTTTT; CDR3aa: CASSQSGGTGELFF
j_gene: TRBJ1-5; v_gene: TRBV18; abundance: .; d_gene: .; len: 17; CDR3nt: TGTGCCAGCTCACCAGGGGCAGGGCATAATAGCAATCAGCCCCAGCATTTT; CDR3aa: CASSPGAGHNSNQPQHF
j_gene: TRBJ1-1; v_gene: TRBV6-5; abundance: .; d_gene: .; len: 15; CDR3nt: TGTGCCAGCTATCTTATGAAGGGGCCGGACACTGAAGCTTTCTTT; CDR3aa: CASYLMKGPDTEAFF
j_gene: TRBJ2-7; v_gene: TRBV15; abundance: .; d_gene: TRBD1; len: 15; CDR3nt: TGTGCCACCAGCAGAGGGGGACAGGGAAGCTACGAGCAGTACTTC; CDR3aa: CATSRGGQGSYEQYF
j_gene: TRBJ2-5; v_gene: TRBV5-1; abundance: once; d_gene: TRBD1; len: 13; CDR3nt: TGCGCCAGCAGCTCGACAGGGGCTGAGACCCAGTACTTC; CDR3aa: CASSSTGAETQYF
j_gene: TRBJ2-7; v_gene: TRBV3-1/TRBV3-2; abundance: .; d_gene: TRBD2; len: 16; CDR3nt: TGTGCCAGCAGCCAAGTGTGGGGTAGCGGGAGTTACGAGCAGTACTTC; CDR3aa: CASSQVWGSGSYEQYF
j_gene: TRBJ2-3; v_gene: TRBV5-4; abundance: many; d_gene: TRBD2; len: 16; CDR3nt: TGTGCCAGCAGCTTGGGACTAGCGGGGATCACAGATACGCAGTATTTT; CDR3aa: CASSLGLAGITDTQYF
j_gene: TRBJ2-7; v_gene: TRBV19; abundance: .; d_gene: TRBD1; len: 13; CDR3nt: TGTGCCAACAGGGGACAGAAACCCTACGAGCAGTACTTC; CDR3aa: CANRGQKPYEQYF
j_gene: TRBJ1-1; v_gene: TRBV7-3; abundance: few; d_gene: .; len: 12; CDR3nt: TGTGCCAGCAGCTTATCGGGTCCCGAAGCTTTCTTT; CDR3aa: CASSLSGPEAFF
j_gene: TRBJ2-1; v_gene: TRBV9; abundance: .; d_gene: .; len: 15; CDR3nt: TGTGCCAGCAGCGCGAGCGGTGTTTCCTACGATGAGCAGTTCTTC; CDR3aa: CASSASGVSYDEQFF
j_gene: TRBJ2-7; v_gene: TRBV18; abundance: .; d_gene: TRBD2; len: 14; CDR3nt: TGTGCCAGCTCACCAAGGGGACTAGAATTCGAGCAGTACTTC; CDR3aa: CASSPRGLEFEQYF